One sample yielded the 25 T cell receptor beta chains listed below, sequenced in a study of blood T cell repertoires in COVID-19. Measured with immunoSEQ multiplex PCR; TCRdb has only the in-frame clones, and not every one. This sample yields approximately 260,000 clones, of which approximately 83% are seen a single time; 3.3% belongs to the top ten. The sequencing sample was made of PBMCs or T cells enriched from blood (not recorded which). Receptor source: a woman in her thirties or forties with acute COVID-19.

V is TRBV25-1 and J is TRBJ2-7; the D is unclear. CDR1 MGHDK and CDR2 SYGVNS come from the germline V gene. With 2 bases removed from V and 5 bases from J, the gap between germline ends came to 16 bases. The CDR3 has 15 residues. The CDR3 here is CASSERSTPPDEQYF. The CDR3 region has the DNA TGTGCCAGCAGTGAACGCTCGACACCTCCGGACGAGCAGTACTTC.

The V and J genes are TRBV5-1 and TRBJ2-7; D is undetermined. Trimming pared 4 bases from V and 0 bases from J, leaving 5 bases between. CDR1 is SGHRS, CDR2 YFSETQ, per germline. The CDR3 has 12 residues. The CDR3 loop reads CASSRVSYEQYF. In nucleotides, the CDR3 is TGCGCCAGCAGCCGAGTCTCCTACGAGCAGTACTTC.

The gene calls are TRBV7-8 and TRBJ1-2, with a possible D match to TRBD1 (6 bases). V was cut by 5 bases and J by 0 bases, with 10 bases left in between. CDR1 is SGHVS and CDR2 is FQNEAQ in the germline V gene. This CDR3 region has 14 residues. The CDR3: CASSADSPNYGYTF. The DNA of the CDR3 is TGTGCCAGCAGCGCGGACAGCCCTAACTATGGCTACACCTTC.

The chain couples TRBV10-1 to TRBJ2-1; tentative D call: TRBD1 (6 bases). This CDR3 spans 14 amino acids. V was trimmed by 3 bases and J by 8 bases, leaving 14 bases between them. Germline V gives CDR1 WNHNN, CDR2 SYGVQD (reference sequence). CDR3 in amino acids: CASSESGRTDEQFF. As DNA, the CDR3 is TGCGCCAGCAGTGAAAGCGGACGGACAGATGAGCAGTTCTTC.

Only a few counts were recorded for this clone. The chain has TRBV6-1 and TRBJ2-6; TRBD2 matches 8 bases. In germline, CDR1 is MNHNS, CDR2 SASEGT. V was clipped by 2 bases and J by 2 bases; unmatched bases: 2. The CDR3 has 16 residues. CDR3: CASSETGGTGANVLTF. As DNA, the CDR3 is TGTGCCAGCAGTGAAACGGGAGGGACTGGGGCCAACGTCCTGACTTTC.

V usage is TRBV6-1 and J usage is TRBJ2-3, with 7 bases lining up with TRBD2. Germline V lookup: CDR1 MNHNS, CDR2 SASEGT. This CDR3 has 17 residues. Trimming removed 0 bases from V and 2 bases from J; junction bases left unmatched: 8. CDR3 DNA sequence: TGTGCCAGCAGTGAAGCGCCACTAGCGTTTGTCACAGATACGCAGTATTTT. Its protein product is CASSEAPLAFVTDTQYF.

The gene calls are TRBV7-8 and TRBJ1-3; 7 nucleotides agree with TRBD1. This CDR3 is built from 15 residues. Germline-derived CDR1 and CDR2 are SGHVS and FQNEAQ. V was pared by 5 bases and J by 0 bases, with 4 bases of the junction left unmatched. Here the CDR3 reads CASSAGTDSGNTIYF. The CDR3 DNA sequence: TGTGCCAGCAGCGCCGGGACAGACTCTGGAAACACCATATATTTT. Supplemented by reference TRBV7-8 and TRBJ1-3, the full variable domain reads GAGVSQSPRYKVAKRGQDVALRCDPISGHVSLFWYQQALGQGPEFLTYFQNEAQLDKSGLPSDRFFAERPEGSVSTLKIQRTQQEDSAVYLCASSAGTDSGNTIYFGEGSWLTVV.

This chain joins TRBV7-8 and TRBJ1-4, with D maybe TRBD1 (5 bases). The ends were cut back, 1 base at V and 3 bases at J, with 6 bases in the middle. CDR1 is SGHVS and CDR2 is FQNEAQ in the germline V gene. CDR3 length: 14 residues. CDR3: CASSLEGSNEKLFF. The CDR3 nucleotides read TGTGCCAGCAGCTTAGAGGGGTCTAATGAAAAACTGTTTTTT. The variable domain in full, with the rest retrieved from reference TRBV7-8 and TRBJ1-4, is GAGVSQSPRYKVAKRGQDVALRCDPISGHVSLFWYQQALGQGPEFLTYFQNEAQLDKSGLPSDRFFAERPEGSVSTLKIQRTQQEDSAVYLCASSLEGSNEKLFFGSGTQLSVL.

The chain couples TRBV19 to TRBJ2-3, with TRBD2 matching over 14 bases. Trimming at V came to 5 bases and at J to 6 bases, leaving 7 bases not matched to a gene. The CDR3 length is 16 residues. Germline-derived CDR1 and CDR2 are LNHDA and SQIVND (reference sequence). Here the CDR3 reads CASSFGTSGRSDTQYF. DNA of the CDR3: TGTGCCAGTAGTTTCGGGACTAGCGGGAGATCTGATACGCAGTATTTT.

The CDR3 sequence: CASSLAGQVNTGELFF. In DNA, the CDR3 is TGTGCCAGCAGCTTAGCGGGACAGGTTAACACCGGGGAGCTGTTTTTT. The V call is TRBV11-3, the J call TRBJ2-2, with 8 bases aligning to TRBD1. This CDR3 contains 16 residues. The V gene end was trimmed by 1 base and the J gene end by 2 bases; junction bases not matched to a gene: 3. From germline, CDR1 is SGHNT and CDR2 YENEEA.

The chain carries TRBV6-5 and TRBJ2-1; D possibly corresponds to TRBD1 (6 bases). CDR3 length: 13 residues. In germline, CDR1 is MNHEY, CDR2 SVGAGI. V lost 7 bases, J lost 4 bases, and 11 bases lay in between. The CDR3 DNA reads TGTGCCAGCATCAAACAGGGATACAATGAGCAGTTCTTC. Amino acid sequence: CASIKQGYNEQFF.

Ten or more counts support this clone. The V and J genes are TRBV27 and TRBJ2-6; no definite D call. V lost 2 bases, J lost 4 bases, and 9 bases lay in between. Germline values: CDR1 MNHEY, CDR2 SMNVEV (reference sequence). CDR3 length equals 15 residues. The CDR3 DNA is TGTGCCAGCAGTTTAAAAGTGGCCGGGGCCAACGTCCTGACTTTC. The encoded protein is CASSLKVAGANVLTF.

This clone was seen once. In nucleotides, the CDR3 is TGTGCCAGTAGTATAGAAACAGCAGCTAACTATGGCTACACCTTC. Translated, it gives CASSIETAANYGYTF. V and J are TRBV19 and TRBJ1-2; D gene unclear. The ends were cut back, 0 bases at V and 0 bases at J, with 8 bases in the middle. The CDR3 sequence is 15 residues long. The V gene's germline CDR1 is LNHDA and CDR2 SQIVND (reference sequence).

This clone was seen once. This sequence joins TRBV29-1 and TRBJ2-1, with D possibly being TRBD2 (5 bases). CDR3 length: 12 amino acids. Germline-derived CDR1 and CDR2 are SQVTM and ANQGSEA. V was shortened by 6 bases and J by 7 bases, with 13 bases between the two germline ends. The CDR3 DNA follows: TGCAGCGTGGGGAGAATCTCGAATGAGCAGTTCTTC. This encodes CSVGRISNEQFF.

This clone was counted many times. The V call is TRBV25-1, the J call TRBJ2-7; 9 bases match TRBD1. Germline loops: CDR1 MGHDK, CDR2 SYGVNS. V dropped 7 bases and J dropped 5; count of bases not matched to a gene: 6. This CDR3 comprises 13 residues. The CDR3 loop reads CASTQGALNEQYF. CDR3 nucleotides: TGTGCCAGCACACAGGGGGCGCTTAACGAGCAGTACTTC.

The chain couples TRBV19 to TRBJ1-5; D remains unclear. V lost 10 bases and J 2 bases, leaving 9 bases between the germline ends. There are 12 residues in the CDR3. Germline V gene lookup returns CDR1 LNHDA and CDR2 SQIVND (reference sequence). This CDR3 reads CATQAGNQPQHF. Here the CDR3 DNA reads TGTGCCACCCAGGCAGGCAATCAGCCCCAGCATTTT.

This clone has a handful of counts. This chain uses TRBV7-3 with TRBJ2-5; tentative D call: TRBD2 (6 bases). V was cut by 4 bases and J by 4 bases, with 16 bases left in between. Germline V CDR1 and CDR2: SGHTA, FQGTGA. This CDR3 has 15 amino acids. This chain's CDR3 is CASSSRGDWGETQYF. Written as DNA, the CDR3 is TGTGCCAGCAGCTCCCGCGGGGACTGGGGAGAGACCCAGTACTTC.

This clone came up a few times. CDR3 sequence (DNA): TGCGCCAGCAGCTTGGGGACTAGCGGCCAACGCGGGGAGACCCAGTACTTC. Its protein product is CASSLGTSGQRGETQYF. The V gene is TRBV5-1, the J gene TRBJ2-5; 10 bases match TRBD2. V shed 0 bases, J shed 5 bases, and the junction held 10 bases outside the gene matches. The CDR3 has 17 amino acids. Germline values: CDR1 SGHRS, CDR2 YFSETQ.

The gene calls are TRBV5-4 and TRBJ2-1; 12 nucleotides match TRBD2. CDR1 and CDR2 (germline): SGHNT, YYREEE (reference sequence). V dropped 4 bases and J dropped 6; count of bases not matched to a gene: 5. This CDR3 contains 15 residues. Here the CDR3 reads CASSLLAGGPNEQFF. Written as DNA, the CDR3 is TGTGCCAGCAGCCTTCTAGCGGGGGGGCCCAATGAGCAGTTCTTC. Full variable domain (missing parts from reference TRBV5-4 and TRBJ2-1): ETGVTQSPTHLIKTRGQQVTLRCSSQSGHNTVSWYQQALGQGPQFIFQYYREEENGRGNFPPRFSGLQFPNYSSELNVNALELDDSALYLCASSLLAGGPNEQFFGPGTRLTVL.

This chain joins TRBV5-1 and TRBJ2-2, with D tentatively TRBD2 (7 bases). There are 14 residues in the CDR3. Trimming left V 6 bases short and J 4 bases short, with 13 bases between. Germline CDR1 and CDR2: SGHRS and YFSETQ. Here the CDR3 reads CASKVGGGTGELFF. The CDR3 coding sequence is TGCGCCAGCAAAGTGGGAGGGGGCACCGGGGAGCTGTTTTTT.

The chain has TRBV2 and TRBJ2-7, with D uncertain. The CDR3 covers 10 residues. The germline gives CDR1 SNHLY, CDR2 FYNNEI. V was cut by 8 bases and J by 4 bases, with 6 bases left in between. The CDR3 protein is CASSGYEQYF. The CDR3 region has the DNA TGTGCCAGCTCAGGTTACGAGCAGTACTTC.

This chain joins TRBV19 and TRBJ2-7, with TRBD1 matching 9 bases. This CDR3 has 17 residues. The V segment lost 6 bases and the J segment 4 bases; nucleotides outside the gene matches: 16. Germline V gives CDR1 LNHDA, CDR2 SQIVND (reference sequence). The CDR3, as DNA: TGTGCCAGTAGCCCAAGTAGGGACAGGGTAATATCTTACGAGCAGTACTTC. Protein product: CASSPSRDRVISYEQYF.

The V gene is TRBV6-2 or TRBV6-3, the J gene TRBJ1-5; D gene uncertain. Germline-derived CDR1 and CDR2 are MNHEY and SVGEGT. V was cut by 0 bases and J by 11 bases, with 11 bases left in between. The length of the CDR3 is 13 residues. In nucleotides, the CDR3 is TGTGCCAGCAGTTACTCCTCCGTCGGGTCCCAGCATTTT. Its protein product is CASSYSSVGSQHF.

This chain connects TRBV5-8 to TRBJ2-1; TRBD1 matches at 10 bases. CDR1 is SGHTS and CDR2 is YDEGEE in the germline V gene. Trimming cost V 4 bases and J 7 bases; bases outside gene matches: 14. There are 17 residues in the CDR3. DNA for the CDR3: TGTGCCAGCAGCACAGCGGGACAGGGGTCTTTGAGGAATGAGCAGTTCTTC. Protein sequence: CASSTAGQGSLRNEQFF.

This sequence joins TRBV7-9 and TRBJ2-1; the match to TRBD2 covers 8 bases. The CDR3 has 14 residues. Germline values: CDR1 SEHNR, CDR2 FQNEAQ (reference sequence). V was clipped by 1 base and J by 9 bases; unmatched bases: 5. CDR3 DNA sequence: TGTGCCAGCAGCTTAGAGGGACTAGGCTTTGAGCAGTTCTTC. This gives the protein CASSLEGLGFEQFF.